Listed below are T cell receptor beta chains from one sample, sequenced in a study of identical twins' blood T cells. MiXCR, applied by TCRdb to the 5' RACE reads, yields one record per CDR3 protein. The sample yields hundreds of thousands of distinct CDR3 sequences, roughly 30% seen once. Sample: PBMCs. The receptors shown here come from a woman between 18 and 50 years old in good health. The conserved cysteine and the conserved F or W are not part of the CDR3 here.

v_gene,j_gene,CDR3aa
TRBV29-1,TRBJ2-3,SVGGTTLTDTQY
TRBV12-3/TRBV12-4,TRBJ2-1,ASIALAGGNEQF
TRBV11-2,TRBJ2-5,ATLMGEAQY
TRBV5-1,TRBJ2-1,ASSLGVNRDEQF
TRBV14,TRBJ2-7,ASSQEKGSSTYEQY
TRBV3-1,TRBJ2-4,ASSPSGGSGIQY
TRBV12-3/TRBV12-4,TRBJ1-4,ASKDRGGDEKLF
TRBV9,TRBJ2-5,ASSRRAGETQY
TRBV5-1,TRBJ2-5,ASSPQQVQETQY
TRBV7-9,TRBJ1-1,ASSFVGDTEAF
TRBV9,TRBJ2-3,ASSAQTSGGLDTQY
TRBV9,TRBJ1-1,ASGRGQFTEAF
TRBV13,TRBJ2-7,ASSNTGTGDEQY
TRBV29-1,TRBJ1-2,SVVWENGYT
TRBV11-3,TRBJ2-5,ASSSNRAGEETQY
TRBV7-2,TRBJ2-3,ASRPSGINTDTQY
TRBV20-1,TRBJ1-1,SAGGRRWNTEAF
TRBV5-1,TRBJ1-2,ASRTQAGTGNNYGYT
TRBV27,TRBJ1-2,ASSLGQENGYT
TRBV10-3,TRBJ1-2,AISEPGQGPHGYT